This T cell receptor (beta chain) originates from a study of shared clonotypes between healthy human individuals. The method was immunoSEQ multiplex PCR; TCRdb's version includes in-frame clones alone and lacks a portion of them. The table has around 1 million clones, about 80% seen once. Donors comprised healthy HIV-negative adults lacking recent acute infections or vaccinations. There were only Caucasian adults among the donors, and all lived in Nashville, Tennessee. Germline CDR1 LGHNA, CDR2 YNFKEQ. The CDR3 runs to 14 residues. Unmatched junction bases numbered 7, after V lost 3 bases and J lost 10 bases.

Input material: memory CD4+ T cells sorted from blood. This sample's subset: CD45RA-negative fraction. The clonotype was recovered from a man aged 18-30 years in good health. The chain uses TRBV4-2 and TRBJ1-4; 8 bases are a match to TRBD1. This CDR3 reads CASSHAGTGVKLFF. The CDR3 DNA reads TGTGCCAGCAGCCACGCCGGGACAGGTGTAAAACTGTTTTTT.